Below, 3 T cell receptor beta chains from the same sample are listed, as sequenced in a study of shared clonotypes between healthy human individuals. Clones were read by immunoSEQ multiplex PCR, and TCRdb kept only the in-frame ones, dropping some. The sample comprises more than 1,200,000 clones, around 98.5% of which are singletons, and about 0.4% rests with the top ten. Sequencing was carried out using naive CD4+ T cells sorted from blood. Subset of the sample: CD45RA+ positively selected. These receptors were collected from a young man in good health.

The V gene is TRBV7-3, the J gene TRBJ1-3; no reliable D call. This CDR3 spans 13 amino acids. Trimming left V 3 bases short and J 4 bases short, with 7 bases between. The germline V gene has CDR1 SGHTA and CDR2 FQGTGA. CDR3 nucleotide sequence: TGTGCCAGCAGCTTGCTACGGGGAAACACCATATATTTT. Protein: CASSLLRGNTIYF.

The chain carries TRBV7-8 and TRBJ2-2; 12 bases map to TRBD2. Germline-derived CDR1 and CDR2 are SGHVS and FQNEAQ. This CDR3 spans 16 amino acids. With 6 bases clipped from V and 0 bases from J, the junction kept 2 bases outside the gene matches. The CDR3 sequence is CASRGLAGPNTGELFF. As DNA, the CDR3 is TGTGCCAGCAGAGGACTAGCGGGACCGAACACCGGGGAGCTGTTTTTT.

The V gene is TRBV6-4, the J gene TRBJ1-5, with no clear D. V gave up 4 bases and J gave up 4 bases, with 8 bases separating them. This CDR3 is built from 13 residues. The germline CDR1 and CDR2 sequences are MRHNA and SNTAGT. This chain's CDR3 is CASSAVWNQPQHF. In DNA, the CDR3 is TGTGCCAGCAGTGCCGTGTGGAATCAGCCCCAGCATTTT.